The 10 T cell receptor beta chains presented below share a single source sample, sequenced in a study of T-cell reconstitution after alpha-beta-depleted transplantation in children. Unique molecular identifiers were incorporated into the prepared TCRbeta library. TCRdb processed the PCR reads anew with MiXCR; each CDR3 protein has one entry. The table shows 300,000 or so distinct CDR3 sequences, with 9.5% to 10% occurring only once. Sequenced material: PBMCs from the stem cell graft donor, taken from the stem cell graft. The source is a human donor who donated a stem cell graft to a child with SCID.

The table lists this clonotype with a few counts. V gene TRBV11-1 combines with J gene TRBJ2-5, with a possible D match to TRBD2 (6 bases). Germline V gene data show CDR1 as SGHAT and CDR2 as FQDESV (reference sequence). Trimming took off 7 bases at V and 2 bases at J, with 14 bases between the two ends. CDR3 size: 14 residues. The CDR3: CASTLIGSQETQYF. The CDR3 DNA reads TGTGCCAGCACCCTCATCGGGAGTCAAGAGACCCAGTACTTC.

The genes are TRBV7-9 and TRBJ1-1, with TRBD1 as a possible D gene (6 bases). With 5 bases removed from V and 5 bases from J, the gap between germline ends came to 12 bases. The CDR3 has 13 amino acids. CDR1 and CDR2 (germline): SEHNR, FQNEAQ (reference sequence). As DNA, the CDR3 is TGTGCCAGCAGCGGACAGCCAGGGACTGAAGCTTTCTTT. Translation: CASSGQPGTEAFF.

This clonotype appeared a few times. The gene calls are TRBV5-1 and TRBJ2-5; 9 bases agree with TRBD1. Per the germline V gene, CDR1 is SGHRS and CDR2 is YFSETQ. With V trimmed by 5 bases and J by 2 bases, 4 bases remained unmatched. The CDR3 is 14 amino acids. CDR3 nucleotide sequence: TGCGCCAGCAGTAATGGACAGGGGCAAGAGACCCAGTACTTC. Translated, it gives CASSNGQGQETQYF.

This rearrangement joins TRBV5-1 to TRBJ1-2; 7 bases fit TRBD1. After removal of 1 base from V and 8 bases from J, the junction contained 5 bases not matched to a gene. CDR3 length equals 13 residues. Germline assignment: CDR1 SGHRS and CDR2 YFSETQ. CDR3 amino acids: CASSLRDREGYTF. CDR3 DNA: TGCGCCAGCAGCTTGAGAGACAGGGAAGGCTACACCTTC.

The CDR3 here is CASSGLAGASTDTQYF. DNA of the CDR3: TGTGCCAGCAGCGGACTAGCGGGCGCTAGCACAGATACGCAGTATTTT. J is TRBJ2-3 and V is TRBV27, with 11 bases identical to TRBD2. The CDR3 has 16 residues. V gave up 6 bases and J gave up 0 bases; unmatched junction bases: 5. Germline V gene data show CDR1 as MNHEY and CDR2 as SMNVEV (reference sequence).

The chain recombines TRBV15 with TRBJ1-5; the D gene is possibly TRBD1 (5 bases). Germline V gene sequence: CDR1 LNHNV, CDR2 YYDKDF (reference sequence). Trimming stripped 0 bases from V and 4 bases from J, with 13 bases between. The CDR3 totals 16 residues. CDR3 amino acids: CATSRDRGSPNQPQHF. CDR3 bases: TGTGCCACCAGCAGAGATCGGGGCAGTCCAAATCAGCCCCAGCATTTT. Variable domain in full (rest from reference TRBV15 and TRBJ1-5): DAMVIQNPRYQVTQFGKPVTLSCSQTLNHNVMYWYQQKSSQAPKLLFHYYDKDFNNEADTPDNFQSRRPNTSFCFLDIRSPGLGDTAMYLCATSRDRGSPNQPQHFGDGTRLSIL.

The genes are TRBV11-2 and TRBJ2-3, with D possibly TRBD2 on 6 matching bases. Between the trimmed V and J ends, which lost 8 bases and 1 base, there was a span of 16 bases. From germline, CDR1 is SGHAT and CDR2 FQNNGV. The CDR3 is 15 residues long. The CDR3 bases are TGTGCCAGCGGAGTTTCACTAGCACGCACAGATACGCAGTATTTT. It is translated as CASGVSLARTDTQYF.

This clonotype was found a few times. The chain employs TRBV25-1 and TRBJ2-5, with 8 bases aligning to TRBD1. Losses at the gene ends were 3 bases for V and 6 bases for J; bases not matched to a gene: 6. The CDR3 contains 14 residues. Germline V gene sequence: CDR1 MGHDK, CDR2 SYGVNS. CDR3 coding DNA: TGTGCCAGCAGTGAGGCAGGGGGCAGGAAGACCCAGTACTTC. Encoded protein: CASSEAGGRKTQYF.

The table lists this clonotype with a few counts. The V gene is TRBV20-1, the J gene TRBJ2-7; D assignment may be TRBD1 or TRBD2 (6 bases each). The germline CDR1 and CDR2 sequences are DFQATT and SNEGSKA (reference sequence). The CDR3 sequence is 13 residues long. Trimming took 1 base from V and 3 from J, leaving 10 bases between them. DNA for the CDR3: TGCAGTGCTAGAGTAGGGGGGATCTACGAGCAGTACTTC. This sequence encodes CSARVGGIYEQYF.

The rearrangement links TRBV5-5 to TRBJ1-1, with D unclear. The length of the CDR3 is 13 residues. V lost 1 base and J lost 4, with 8 bases in between. Germline CDR1 reads SGHKS; CDR2 reads YYEKEE (reference sequence). In DNA form, the CDR3 reads TGTGCCAGCAGCTTGCCGGGAAGCACTGAAGCTTTCTTT. It codes for CASSLPGSTEAFF. Combining the CDR3 with reference TRBV5-5 and TRBJ1-1 gives the whole variable domain DAGVTQSPTHLIKTRGQQVTLRCSPISGHKSVSWYQQVLGQGPQFIFQYYEKEERGRGNFPDRFSARQFPNYSSELNVNALLLGDSALYLCASSLPGSTEAFFGQGTRLTVV.